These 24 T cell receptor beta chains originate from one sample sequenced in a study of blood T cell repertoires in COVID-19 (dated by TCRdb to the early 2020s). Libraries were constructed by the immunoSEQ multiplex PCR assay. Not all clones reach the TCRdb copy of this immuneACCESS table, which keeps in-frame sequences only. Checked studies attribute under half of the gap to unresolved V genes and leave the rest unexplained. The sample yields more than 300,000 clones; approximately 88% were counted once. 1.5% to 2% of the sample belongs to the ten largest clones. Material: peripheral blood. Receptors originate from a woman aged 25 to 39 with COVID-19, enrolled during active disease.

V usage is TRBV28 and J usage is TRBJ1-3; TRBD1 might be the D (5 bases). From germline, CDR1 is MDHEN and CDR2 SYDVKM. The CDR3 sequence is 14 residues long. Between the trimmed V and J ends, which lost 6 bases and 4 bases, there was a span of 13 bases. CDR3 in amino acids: CASSWTQGGNTIYF. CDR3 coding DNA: TGTGCCAGCAGCTGGACCCAGGGAGGAAACACCATATATTTT.

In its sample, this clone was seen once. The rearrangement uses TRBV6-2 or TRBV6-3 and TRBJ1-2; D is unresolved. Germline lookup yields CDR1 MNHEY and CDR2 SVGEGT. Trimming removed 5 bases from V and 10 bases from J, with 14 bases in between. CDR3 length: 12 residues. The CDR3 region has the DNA TGTGCCAGCAGTCGCGGCCCTCAAGCCTACACCTTC. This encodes CASSRGPQAYTF.

CDR3 in amino acids: CASSGRTGENSPLHF. CDR3 nucleotides: TGCGCCAGCAGCGGGAGGACAGGAGAGAATTCACCCCTCCACTTT. The J gene is TRBJ1-6, the V gene TRBV5-1; 7 bases align to TRBD1. The CDR3 is 15 amino acids. Germline-derived CDR1 and CDR2 are SGHRS and YFSETQ. The V and J ends lost 4 bases and 7 bases, in that order; junction bases with no gene match: 8.

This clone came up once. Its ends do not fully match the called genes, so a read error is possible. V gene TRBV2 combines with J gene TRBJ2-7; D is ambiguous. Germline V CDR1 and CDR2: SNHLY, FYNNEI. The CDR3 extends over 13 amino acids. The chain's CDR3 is CASIEPATYEQYF. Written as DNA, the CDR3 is TGTGCCAGCATTGAACCTGCTACCTACGAGCAGTACTTC.

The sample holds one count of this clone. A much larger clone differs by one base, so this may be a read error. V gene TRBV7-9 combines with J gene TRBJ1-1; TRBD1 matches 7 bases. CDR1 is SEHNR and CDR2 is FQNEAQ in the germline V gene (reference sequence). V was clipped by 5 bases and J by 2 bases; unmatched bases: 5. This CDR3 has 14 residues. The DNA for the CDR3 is TGTGCCAGCAGCCCAAACAGGGGAAACACTGAAGCTTTCTTT. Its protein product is CASSPNRGNTEAFF.

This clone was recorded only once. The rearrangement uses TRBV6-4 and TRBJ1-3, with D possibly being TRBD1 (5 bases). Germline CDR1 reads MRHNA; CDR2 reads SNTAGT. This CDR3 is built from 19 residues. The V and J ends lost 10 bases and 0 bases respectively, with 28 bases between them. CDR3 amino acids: CATLGSEESQDRSGNTIYF. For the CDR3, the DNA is TGTGCCACCCTGGGTTCAGAGGAGTCACAGGATCGCTCTGGAAACACCATATATTTT.

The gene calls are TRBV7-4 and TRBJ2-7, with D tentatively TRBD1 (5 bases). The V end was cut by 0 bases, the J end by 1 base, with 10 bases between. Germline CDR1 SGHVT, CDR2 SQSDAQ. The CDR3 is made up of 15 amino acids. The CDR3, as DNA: TGTGCCAGCAGCTTAGCAGGGGCGCCATCCTACGAGCAGTACGTC. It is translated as CASSLAGAPSYEQYV.

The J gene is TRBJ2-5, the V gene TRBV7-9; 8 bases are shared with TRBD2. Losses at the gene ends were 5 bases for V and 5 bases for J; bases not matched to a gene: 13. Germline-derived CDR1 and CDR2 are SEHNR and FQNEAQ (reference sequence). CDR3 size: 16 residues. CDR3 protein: CASSPRVAGGIETQYF. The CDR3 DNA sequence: TGTGCCAGCAGCCCGCGAGTCGCGGGGGGAATCGAGACCCAGTACTTC. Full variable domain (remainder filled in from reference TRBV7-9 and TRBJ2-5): DTGVSQNPRHKITKRGQNVTFRCDPISEHNRLYWYRQTLGQGPEFLTYFQNEAQLEKSRLLSDRFSAERPKGSFSTLEIQRTEQGDSAMYLCASSPRVAGGIETQYFGPGTRLLVL.

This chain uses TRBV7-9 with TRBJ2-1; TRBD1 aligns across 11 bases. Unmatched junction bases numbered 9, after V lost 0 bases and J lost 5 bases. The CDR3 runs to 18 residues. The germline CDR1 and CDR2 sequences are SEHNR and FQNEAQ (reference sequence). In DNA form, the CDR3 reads TGTGCCAGCAGCTTAGCTCATGCGCGGGACAGGGGGGACAATGAGCAGTTCTTC. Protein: CASSLAHARDRGDNEQFF.

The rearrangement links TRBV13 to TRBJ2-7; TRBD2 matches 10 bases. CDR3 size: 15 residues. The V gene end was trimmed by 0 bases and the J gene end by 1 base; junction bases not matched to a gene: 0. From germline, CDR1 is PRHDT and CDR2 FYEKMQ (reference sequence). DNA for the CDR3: TGTGCCAGCAGCTTAGGACTAGCGGGGTCCTACGAGCAGTACTTC. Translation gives CASSLGLAGSYEQYF.

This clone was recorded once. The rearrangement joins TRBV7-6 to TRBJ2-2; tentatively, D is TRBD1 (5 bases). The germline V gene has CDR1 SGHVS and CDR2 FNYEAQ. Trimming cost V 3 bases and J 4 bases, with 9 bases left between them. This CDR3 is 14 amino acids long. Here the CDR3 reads CASSLGQTTGELFF. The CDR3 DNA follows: TGTGCCAGCAGCTTGGGGCAGACCACCGGGGAGCTGTTTTTT.

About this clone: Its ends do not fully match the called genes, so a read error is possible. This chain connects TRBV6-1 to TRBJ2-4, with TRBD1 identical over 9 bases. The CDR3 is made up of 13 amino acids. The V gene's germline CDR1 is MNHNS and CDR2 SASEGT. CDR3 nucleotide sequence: TGTGCCAGCAGTGAAGTGGGGCGGGGACAGGGATGGTTC. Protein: CASSEVGRGQGWF.

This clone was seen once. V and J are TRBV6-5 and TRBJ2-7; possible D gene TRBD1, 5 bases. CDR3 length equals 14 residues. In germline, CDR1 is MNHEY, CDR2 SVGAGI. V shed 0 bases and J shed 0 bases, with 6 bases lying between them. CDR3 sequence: CASSYSTASYEQYF. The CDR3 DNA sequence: TGTGCCAGCAGTTACTCGACAGCCTCCTACGAGCAGTACTTC.

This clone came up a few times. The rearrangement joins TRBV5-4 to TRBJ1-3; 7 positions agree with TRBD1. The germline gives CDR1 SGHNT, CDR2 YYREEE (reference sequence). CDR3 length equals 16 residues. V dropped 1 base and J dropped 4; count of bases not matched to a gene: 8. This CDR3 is CASSLSGRGEGNTIYF. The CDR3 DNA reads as TGTGCCAGCAGCTTGAGCGGCAGGGGGGAAGGAAACACCATATATTTT.

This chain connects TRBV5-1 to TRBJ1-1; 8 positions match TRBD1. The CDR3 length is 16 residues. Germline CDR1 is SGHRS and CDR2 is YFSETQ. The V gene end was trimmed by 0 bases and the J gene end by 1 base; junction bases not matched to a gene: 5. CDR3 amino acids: CASSLDGQGANTEAFF. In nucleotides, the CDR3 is TGCGCCAGCAGCTTGGACGGACAGGGTGCGAACACTGAAGCTTTCTTT.

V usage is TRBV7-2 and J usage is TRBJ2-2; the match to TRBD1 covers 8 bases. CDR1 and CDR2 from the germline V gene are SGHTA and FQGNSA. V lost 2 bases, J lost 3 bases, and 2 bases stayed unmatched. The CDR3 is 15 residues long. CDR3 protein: CASSLNRGDTGELFF. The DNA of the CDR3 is TGTGCCAGCAGCTTAAACAGGGGGGACACCGGGGAGCTGTTTTTT.

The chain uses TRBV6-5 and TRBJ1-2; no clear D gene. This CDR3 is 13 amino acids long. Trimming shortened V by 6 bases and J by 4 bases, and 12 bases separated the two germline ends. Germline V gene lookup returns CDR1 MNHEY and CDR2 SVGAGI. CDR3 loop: CASRLGSLYGYTF. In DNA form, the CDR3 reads TGTGCCAGCAGGTTAGGGAGCCTCTATGGCTACACCTTC.

The CDR3 sequence: CASSYSTRYGYTF. The CDR3 nucleotides read TGTGCCAGCAGTTACTCTACTCGATATGGCTACACCTTC. The chain combines TRBV6-5 with TRBJ1-2; D is unclear. The CDR3 has 13 residues. V dropped 0 bases and J dropped 5 bases, with 7 bases sitting between them. Germline values: CDR1 MNHEY, CDR2 SVGAGI.

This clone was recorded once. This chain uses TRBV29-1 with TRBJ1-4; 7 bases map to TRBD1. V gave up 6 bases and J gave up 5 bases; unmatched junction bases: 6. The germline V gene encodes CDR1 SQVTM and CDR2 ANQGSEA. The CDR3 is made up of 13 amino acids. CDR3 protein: CSVSSTGNEKLFF. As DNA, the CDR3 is TGCAGCGTCTCCTCGACAGGGAATGAAAAACTGTTTTTT. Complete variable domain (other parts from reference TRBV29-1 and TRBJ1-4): SAVISQKPSRDICQRGTSLTIQCQVDSQVTMMFWYRQQPGQSLTLIATANQGSEATYESGFVIDKFPISRPNLTFSTLTVSNMSPEDSSIYLCSVSSTGNEKLFFGSGTQLSVL.

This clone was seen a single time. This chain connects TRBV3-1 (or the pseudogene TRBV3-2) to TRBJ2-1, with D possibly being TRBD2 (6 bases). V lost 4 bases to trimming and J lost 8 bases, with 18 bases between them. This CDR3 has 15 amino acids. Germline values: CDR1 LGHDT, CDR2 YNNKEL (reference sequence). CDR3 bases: TGTGCCAGCAGCCCCGGGACTCCACCAGGCGATGAGCAGTTCTTC. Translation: CASSPGTPPGDEQFF.

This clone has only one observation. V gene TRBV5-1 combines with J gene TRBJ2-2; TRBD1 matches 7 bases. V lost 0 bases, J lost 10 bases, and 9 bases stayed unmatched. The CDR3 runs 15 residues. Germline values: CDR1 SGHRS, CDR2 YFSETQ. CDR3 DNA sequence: TGCGCCAGCAGCTTGGCCCTTAGACAGGGCGCGGAGCTGTTTTTT. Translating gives CASSLALRQGAELFF.

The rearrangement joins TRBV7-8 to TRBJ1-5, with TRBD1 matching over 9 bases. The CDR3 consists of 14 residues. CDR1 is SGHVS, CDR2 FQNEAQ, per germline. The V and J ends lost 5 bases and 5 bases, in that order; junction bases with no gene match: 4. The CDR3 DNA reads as TGTGCCAGCAGCCGGACAGGGGCGCATCAGCCCCAGCATTTT. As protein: CASSRTGAHQPQHF.

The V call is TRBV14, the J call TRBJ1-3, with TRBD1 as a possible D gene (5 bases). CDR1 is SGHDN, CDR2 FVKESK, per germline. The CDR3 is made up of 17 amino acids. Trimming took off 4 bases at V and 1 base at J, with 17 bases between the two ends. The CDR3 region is CASSLKSGVESGNTIYF. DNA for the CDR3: TGTGCCAGCAGCCTCAAATCGGGGGTTGAATCTGGAAACACCATATATTTT.

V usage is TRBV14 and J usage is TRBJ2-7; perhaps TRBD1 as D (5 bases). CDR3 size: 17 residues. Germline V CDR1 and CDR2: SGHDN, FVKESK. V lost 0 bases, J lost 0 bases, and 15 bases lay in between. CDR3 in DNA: TGTGCCAGCAGCCAAGAAGTGTCTCCAGGGTACTCCTACGAGCAGTACTTC. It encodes CASSQEVSPGYSYEQYF.